This T cell receptor (beta chain) was recovered during a study of siplizumab effects on memory and regulatory T cells. Study-level points and caveats: Naive T cells looked more diverse than memory cells, and they looked like major contributors to the alloresponse. Mappable alloreactive CD4+ clones came from Treg cells around three quarters of the time on average with siplizumab, against 26.9% in controls.

The data were produced by immunoSEQ multiplex PCR, yet TCRdb's version contains in-frame clones alone and is incomplete. The sample lists about 100,000 clones, about 95% seen once, with 1% to 1.5% in the top ten. The CDR3 covers 14 residues. V lost 5 bases, J lost 3 bases, and 4 bases stayed unmatched. CDR1 SGHRS and CDR2 YFSETQ come from the germline V gene. For this clone: The antigen remains unidentified.

The material sequenced was non-Treg CD4+ T cells sorted from blood. The origin of this receptor is a human donor in good health. The rearrangement uses TRBV5-1 and TRBJ1-4, with 7 nucleotides matching TRBD1. CDR3 residues: CASRRQGSNEKLFF. CDR3 nucleotide sequence: TGCGCCAGCAGAAGACAGGGATCTAATGAAAAACTGTTTTTT.